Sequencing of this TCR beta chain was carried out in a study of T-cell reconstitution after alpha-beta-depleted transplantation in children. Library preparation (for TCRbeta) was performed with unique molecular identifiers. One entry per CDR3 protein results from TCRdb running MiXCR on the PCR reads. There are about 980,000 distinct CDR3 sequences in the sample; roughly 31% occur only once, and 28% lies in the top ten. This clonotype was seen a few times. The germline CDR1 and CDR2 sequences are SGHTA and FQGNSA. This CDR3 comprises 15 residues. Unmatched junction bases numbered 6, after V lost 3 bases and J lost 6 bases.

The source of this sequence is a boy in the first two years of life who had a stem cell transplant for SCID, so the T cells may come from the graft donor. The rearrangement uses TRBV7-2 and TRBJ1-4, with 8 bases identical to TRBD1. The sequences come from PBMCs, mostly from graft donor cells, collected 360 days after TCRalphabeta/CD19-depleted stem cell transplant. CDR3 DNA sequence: TGTGCCAGCAGCTTCCCCGAGACAGGGGATGAAAAACTGTTTTTT. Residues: CASSFPETGDEKLFF.